This T cell receptor beta chain appears in the sequencing data of a study of blood T cell repertoires in COVID-19. V lost 0 bases and J 4 bases, leaving 12 bases between the germline ends. Germline CDR1 is LGHNA and CDR2 is YNFKEQ. The CDR3 extends over 15 amino acids. This clone was observed a handful of times. Method: immunoSEQ multiplex PCR; TCRdb's copy keeps in-frame clones and lacks some. The sample lists roughly 120,000 clones, roughly 85% occurring once. The chain has TRBV4-2 and TRBJ1-1; D not certain. The sample taken for sequencing was peripheral blood. The receptor was isolated from an elderly woman with COVID-19, enrolled during active disease. The CDR3 region is CASSQETTRSTEAFF. The CDR3 region has the DNA TGTGCCAGCAGCCAAGAAACTACGCGGAGCACTGAAGCTTTCTTT.